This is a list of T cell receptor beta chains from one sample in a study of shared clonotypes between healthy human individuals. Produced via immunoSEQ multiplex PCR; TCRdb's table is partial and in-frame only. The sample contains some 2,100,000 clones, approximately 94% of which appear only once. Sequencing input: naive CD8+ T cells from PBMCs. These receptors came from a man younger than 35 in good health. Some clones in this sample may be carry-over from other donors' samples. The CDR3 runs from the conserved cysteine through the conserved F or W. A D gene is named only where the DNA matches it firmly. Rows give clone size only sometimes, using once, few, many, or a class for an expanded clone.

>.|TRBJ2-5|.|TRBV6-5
TGTGCCAGCAGTTACTCTGGAGGAGGTGAGACCCAGTACTTC
CASSYSGGGETQYF
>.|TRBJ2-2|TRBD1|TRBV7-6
TGTGCCAGCAGATCCACGGGACAGGGGTACACCGGGGAGCTGTTTTTT
CASRSTGQGYTGELFF
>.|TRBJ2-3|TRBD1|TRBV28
TGTGCCAGCGGATGGGACAGGGGATCGGAAGATACGCAGTATTTT
CASGWDRGSEDTQYF
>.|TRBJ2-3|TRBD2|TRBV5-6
TGTGCCAGCAGCTTAGGCGGGAGGGCATCTAGCACAGATACGCAGTATTTT
CASSLGGRASSTDTQYF
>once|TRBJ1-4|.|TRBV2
TGTGCCAGCAGAGAGCCCCGGGGGGCGAATGAAAAACTGTTTTTT
CASREPRGANEKLFF
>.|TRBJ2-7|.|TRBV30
TGTGCCTGGAGTGTAGGCTCCTTTACCTCCTACGAGCAGTACTTC
CAWSVGSFTSYEQYF
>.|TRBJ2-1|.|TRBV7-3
TGTGCCAGCAGCTTAGGACTTTTCAATGAGCAGTTCTTC
CASSLGLFNEQFF
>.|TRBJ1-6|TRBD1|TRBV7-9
TGTGCCACACAGGGGGCAAATTCACCCCTCCACTTT
CATQGANSPLHF
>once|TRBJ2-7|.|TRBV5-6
TGTGCCTCCAACGGGGCGGAATTCTACGAGCAGTACTTC
CASNGAEFYEQYF
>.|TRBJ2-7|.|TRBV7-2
TGTGCCAGCAGCTTGCCCGCTAGCGAACAGCCCTACGAGCAGTACTTC
CASSLPASEQPYEQYF
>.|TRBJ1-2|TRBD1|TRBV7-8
TGTGCCAGCAGCCGTAACAGGGGGCTCTATGGCTACACCTTC
CASSRNRGLYGYTF
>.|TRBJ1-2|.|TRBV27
TGTGCCAGCAGTTTAGATGTCGGTGGGTCTAACACCTTC
CASSLDVGGSNTF
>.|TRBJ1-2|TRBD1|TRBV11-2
TGTGCCAGCAGCTTCGGACAGGGAAACAACTATGGCTACACCTTC
CASSFGQGNNYGYTF
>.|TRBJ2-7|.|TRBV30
TGTGCCTGGAGTATGGTGGACCCCCTCGAGCAGTACTTC
CAWSMVDPLEQYF
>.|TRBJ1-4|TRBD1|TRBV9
TGTGCCAGCTCCGGGCAGGGGGCTGAAAAACTGTTTTTT
CASSGQGAEKLFF
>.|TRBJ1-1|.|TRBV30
TGTGCCTGGAACAATGGGTTGAACACTGAAGCTTTCTTT
CAWNNGLNTEAFF
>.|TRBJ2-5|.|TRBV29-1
TGCAGCGTTGAAGGGGGATACAGGACCCAGTACTTC
CSVEGGYRTQYF
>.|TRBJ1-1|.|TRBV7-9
TGTGCCAGCAGCTTAGGGTGGTCGTTCACTGAAGCTTTCTTT
CASSLGWSFTEAFF
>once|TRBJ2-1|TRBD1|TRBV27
TGTGCCAGCAGGGGGACAGGGTCGTATAGGAATGAGCAGTTCTTC
CASRGTGSYRNEQFF
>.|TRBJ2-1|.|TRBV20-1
TGCAGTGCCCAGGACAGACCCGAGCAGTTCTTC
CSAQDRPEQFF
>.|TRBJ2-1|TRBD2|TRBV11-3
TGTGCCAGCAGCTCCAGGACGGGACTAGCGGGAGAGGTTAATGAGCAGTTCTTC
CASSSRTGLAGEVNEQFF
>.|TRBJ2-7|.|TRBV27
TGTGCCAGCAGTGAACGGACCCTAAGGGGCCCCGACGAGCAGTACTTC
CASSERTLRGPDEQYF
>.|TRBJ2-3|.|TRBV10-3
TGTGCCATCGTGGGGGACGGCGGGACTACAGATACGCAGTATTTT
CAIVGDGGTTDTQYF
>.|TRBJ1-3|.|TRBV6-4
TGTGCCAGCAGTGGATCGTCCCGTGGTCGTGTGGACACCATATATTTT
CASSGSSRGRVDTIYF
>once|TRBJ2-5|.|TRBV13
TGTGCCAGCAGCCATCAAGTGGGGGCGGGCCACTACCAAGAGACCCAGTACTTC
CASSHQVGAGHYQETQYF
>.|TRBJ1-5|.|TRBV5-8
TGTGCCAGCAGCATAAATCAGCCCCAGCATTTT
CASSINQPQHF
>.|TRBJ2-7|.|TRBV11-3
TGTGCCAGCAGCTTAGATGGCTACGAGCAGTACTTC
CASSLDGYEQYF
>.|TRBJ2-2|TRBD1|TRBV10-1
TGCGCCAGCAGTGACTCAGGGGGCACCGGGGAGCTGTTTTTT
CASSDSGGTGELFF
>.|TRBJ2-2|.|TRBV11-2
TGTGCCAGCAGCCCTACCTGGTGGCAATCCCGGTCCGGGACCGGGGAGCTGTTTTTT
CASSPTWWQSRSGTGELFF
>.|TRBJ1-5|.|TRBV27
TGTGCCAGCGGTTCCTTAGGTCAGCCCCAGCATTTT
CASGSLGQPQHF
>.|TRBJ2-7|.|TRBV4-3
TGCGCCAGCAGCCCGTGGATGAGTGGGGTCTCCGACTACGAGCAGTACTTC
CASSPWMSGVSDYEQYF
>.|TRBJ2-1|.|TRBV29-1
TGCAGCGTTGATGGTGGCGGGGCCTACAATGAGCAGTTCTTC
CSVDGGGAYNEQFF
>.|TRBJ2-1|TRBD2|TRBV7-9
TGTGCCAGCAGCTTATCTAGCGGGTTTAACAATGAGCAGTTCTTC
CASSLSSGFNNEQFF
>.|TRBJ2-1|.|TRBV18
TGTGCCAGCTCACTCAGACCAGGCAATATAGGGTCTCCGAATGAGCAGTTCTTC
CASSLRPGNIGSPNEQFF
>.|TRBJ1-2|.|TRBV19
TGTGCCAGTAGTATACTCGGGGCGTATGGCTACACCTTC
CASSILGAYGYTF
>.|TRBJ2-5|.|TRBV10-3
TGTGCCATCAGTGAGATCGAAGAGACCCAGTACTTC
CAISEIEETQYF
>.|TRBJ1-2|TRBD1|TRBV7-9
TGTGCCAGCAGCTTAGGGGGACAGTCCCAAACCTATGGCTACACCTTC
CASSLGGQSQTYGYTF
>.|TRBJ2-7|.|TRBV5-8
TGTGCCAGCAGCTTGGGCCCCTCCTGGGAGCAGTACTTC
CASSLGPSWEQYF
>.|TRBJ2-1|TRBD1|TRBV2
TGTGCCAGCAGTGAGTACCAAGGACAGGCACGGGGCAATGAGCAGTTCTTC
CASSEYQGQARGNEQFF
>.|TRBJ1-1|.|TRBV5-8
TGTGCCAGCAGCGATTTCCAGAACACTGAAGCTTTCTTT
CASSDFQNTEAFF
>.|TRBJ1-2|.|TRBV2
TGTGCCAGCAAGGGTTCAGACGGTTATGGCTACACCTTC
CASKGSDGYGYTF
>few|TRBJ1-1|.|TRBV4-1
TGCGCCAGCAGCCAGGAGGGCAGGGCTGAAGCTTTCTTT
CASSQEGRAEAFF
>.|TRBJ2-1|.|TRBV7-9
TGTGCCAGCAGCCGGACTCCTGAACTCGAGCAGTTCTTC
CASSRTPELEQFF
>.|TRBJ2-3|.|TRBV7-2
TGTGCCAGCAGCTTTCGCGGGGATACGCAGTATTTT
CASSFRGDTQYF
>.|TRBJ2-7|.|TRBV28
TGTGCCAGCAGCTCTACCTACGAGCAGTACTTC
CASSSTYEQYF
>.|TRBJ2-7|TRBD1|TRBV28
TGTGCCAGCAGTTTATACGGGACAGTGAACTACGAGCAGTACTTC
CASSLYGTVNYEQYF
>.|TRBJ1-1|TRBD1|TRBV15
TGTGCCACCAGCAGACCTCGACAGGGGGCGACCGCTGAAGCTTTCTTT
CATSRPRQGATAEAFF
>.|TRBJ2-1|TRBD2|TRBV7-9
TGTGCCAGCAGCTTAGAGCGGGACCAGCAGTTCTTC
CASSLERDQQFF
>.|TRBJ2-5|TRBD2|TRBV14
TGTGCCAGCAGTCCCCGGACTAGCGGGACCCAAGAGACCCAGTACTTC
CASSPRTSGTQETQYF
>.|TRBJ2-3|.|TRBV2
TGTGCCAGCAGTGAAGGGCAGGCGGGCACGGATACGCAGTATTTT
CASSEGQAGTDTQYF